Following are 23 T cell receptor beta chains from one sample sequenced in a study of T cell clonality in common variable immunodeficiency. TCRdb's copy holds only in-frame clones and misses some; the assay was immunoSEQ multiplex PCR. Observed in the sample are approximately 40,000 clones, none of them singletons. Source material: peripheral blood mononuclear cells. Every receptor here comes from a person aged 18 to 69 in good health.

This clone was observed at least ten times. The CDR3 is cut off 3 residues early in the read; its end comes from the germline J gene. The chain has TRBV30 and TRBJ1-6; D unclear. Trimming removed 7 bases at V and 9 bases at J, with 13 bases between. The CDR3 extends over 12 amino acids. The germline V gene encodes CDR1 GTSNPN and CDR2 SVGIG (reference sequence). CDR3 loop: CAYRVGSSPLHF. The DNA read from the CDR3 is TGTGCCTACCGGGTCGGAAGTTCACCC.

This clone has at least ten counts. CDR3 bases read: TGCAGTGCCATCAGCGGGACAGGAGAGACG. As protein: CSAISGTGET. The whole CDR3 protein reads CSAISGTGETQYF. The chain couples TRBV20-1 to TRBJ2-3; a weak D match, TRBD1 (8 bases). From the germline J gene comes the end of the CDR3, since the read stops 3 residues before it. The CDR3 runs 13 residues. Germline loops: CDR1 DFQATT, CDR2 SNEGSKA (reference sequence).

This clone occurred many times. The read finishes 3 residues shy of the CDR3 end, and the germline J gene is used to complete it. The chain is built from TRBV2 and TRBJ1-1; 7 positions agree with TRBD1. Germline V gives CDR1 SNHLY, CDR2 FYNNEI. Losses at the gene ends were 4 bases for V and 5 bases for J; bases not matched to a gene: 4. The CDR3 is 13 residues long. CDR3 amino acids: CASSVDRETEAFF. The sequenced part of the CDR3 DNA is TGTGCCAGCAGTGTTGACAGGGAGACTGAA.

This clone was counted ten times or more. The CDR3 goes on 3 residues after the read ends, and that part is filled in from the germline J gene. J is TRBJ2-7 and V is TRBV30, with 9 bases that match TRBD2. CDR1 is GTSNPN, CDR2 SVGIG, per germline (reference sequence). This CDR3 contains 17 residues. V lost 6 bases, J lost 0 bases, and 15 bases stayed unmatched. CDR3 DNA (partial): TGTGCCTGTACCCCGGGACTAGCACCTTCGAGCTCCTACGAG. Translation gives CACTPGLAPSSSYE. The whole CDR3 sequence reads CACTPGLAPSSSYEQYF.

Ten or more counts support this clone. Read coverage stops 3 residues before the CDR3 terminus; the germline J gene supplies the remainder. The V gene is TRBV5-1, the J gene TRBJ2-3; the D gene is possibly TRBD1 (5 bases). Germline CDR1 is SGHRS and CDR2 is YFSETQ. V lost 4 bases and J lost 0, with 15 bases in between. This CDR3 has 16 amino acids. The sequenced CDR3 bases are TGCGCCAGCAGCCTAAACACAGGTAGTAGCACAGATACG. As protein: CASSLNTGSSTDT. In full, the CDR3 reads CASSLNTGSSTDTQYF.

This clone was found many times. The read ends 3 residues early relative to the CDR3; the germline J gene fills the gap. The V gene is TRBV19, the J gene TRBJ1-4; 10 bases map to TRBD1. The CDR3 extends over 14 amino acids. J lost 8 bases, V lost 5 bases, and 5 bases had no gene match. Germline V lookup: CDR1 LNHDA, CDR2 SQIVND (reference sequence). The CDR3 DNA, read in part, is TGTGCCAGTAGTCGAGACAGGGGGCGGGAAAAA. This sequence encodes CASSRDRGREK. The full CDR3 sequence reads CASSRDRGREKLFF.

The sample holds many counts of this clone. CDR3 region: CASSLGDLATEAFF. Incomplete CDR3 DNA: TGTGCCAGCTCACTAGGGGATCTGGCGACTGAA. The J gene is TRBJ1-1, the V gene TRBV18, with D tentatively TRBD1 (5 bases). The sequenced fragment ends 3 residues before the CDR3 boundary, so the rest is inferred from the germline J gene. The V gene's germline CDR1 is KGHSH and CDR2 LQKENI. The CDR3 runs to 14 residues. V was pared by 4 bases and J by 5 bases, with 14 bases between.

This clone showed up many times. The read ends 3 residues early relative to the CDR3; the germline J gene fills the gap. The chain combines TRBV7-2 with TRBJ1-5, with D possibly being TRBD1 (5 bases). CDR3 length: 15 amino acids. V was clipped by 0 bases and J by 3 bases, with 9 bases between them. CDR1 is SGHTA, CDR2 FQGNSA, per germline. The CDR3 DNA, read in part, is TGTGCCAGCAGCTTAGCCTCAGGGTTCAATCAGCCC. It codes for CASSLASGFNQP. The whole CDR3 protein is CASSLASGFNQPQHF.

This clone was counted many times. The read halts 3 residues ahead of the CDR3 end, with the missing end drawn from the germline J gene. The chain recombines TRBV5-1 with TRBJ2-5, with 9 bases identical to TRBD2. V trimming: 3 bases; J trimming: 5 bases; junction bases outside the gene matches: 2. Germline V lookup: CDR1 SGHRS, CDR2 YFSETQ. This CDR3 is built from 13 residues. The CDR3 sequence: CASSWTSDETQYF. The sequenced part of the CDR3 DNA is TGCGCCAGCAGCTGGACTAGCGATGAGACC. Full variable domain (rest looked up from reference TRBV5-1 and TRBJ2-5): KAGVTQTPRYLIKTRGQQVTLSCSPISGHRSVSWYQQTPGQGLQFLFEYFSETQRNKGNFPGRFSGRQFSNSRSEMNVSTLELGDSALYLCASSWTSDETQYFGPGTRLLVL.

In its sample, this clone was seen many times. The read ends 3 residues shy of where the CDR3 ends; the end is completed using the germline J gene. The rearrangement uses TRBV23-1 and TRBJ2-7; D is unresolved. TRBV23-1 is designated an ORF whose function remains uncertain. Trimming took 5 bases from V and 5 from J, leaving 22 bases between them. The CDR3 has 16 amino acids. The sequenced CDR3 bases are TGCGCCAGCAGTAATTTACTGGCGGCGGTAGTCAACGAG. Encoded protein: CASSNLLAAVVNE. The whole CDR3 region reads CASSNLLAAVVNEQYF.

This clone showed up many times. Coverage ceases 3 residues before the CDR3 finishes, and the germline J gene fills in the end. This chain connects TRBV5-1 to TRBJ2-1; TRBD2 agrees at 8 bases. V lost 0 bases, J lost 5 bases, and 7 bases stayed unmatched. This CDR3 is built from 16 residues. Germline V gives CDR1 SGHRS, CDR2 YFSETQ. The CDR3 DNA, read in part, is TGCGCCAGCAGCTTGGCCTCCAGCGGGGGCCACAATGAG. Amino acids: CASSLASSGGHNE. The CDR3 reads in full as CASSLASSGGHNEQFF.

Comment on this clone: From the germline J gene comes the end of the CDR3, since the read stops 3 residues before it. This chain links TRBV19 with TRBJ2-5; a possible D gene is TRBD1 (5 bases). This CDR3 is 13 amino acids long. V was cut by 5 bases and J by 4 bases, with 11 bases left in between. CDR1 is LNHDA, CDR2 SQIVND, per germline (reference sequence). The CDR3 bases that were read are TGTGCCAGTAGTGAGCCAGGGATAGAGACC. As protein: CASSEPGIET. The whole CDR3 protein reads CASSEPGIETQYF.

This clone was observed at least ten times. The sequence runs out 3 residues before the end of the CDR3; the remainder is reconstructed from the germline J gene. The chain has TRBV9 and TRBJ2-7; possibly TRBD1 for D (6 bases). Germline values: CDR1 SGDLS, CDR2 YYNGEE. CDR3 length: 14 residues. V lost 0 bases and J 5 bases, leaving 12 bases between the germline ends. This chain's CDR3 is CASSVADRNDEQYF. The part of the CDR3 DNA that was read is TGTGCCAGCAGCGTAGCCGACAGGAACGACGAG. Filled out from reference TRBV9 and TRBJ2-7, the complete variable domain reads DSGVTQTPKHLITATGQRVTLRCSPRSGDLSVYWYQQSLDQGLQFLIQYYNGEERAKGNILERFSAQQFPDLHSELNLSSLELGDSALYFCASSVADRNDEQYFGPGTRLTVT.

In regard to this clone: The read finishes 3 residues shy of the CDR3 end, and the germline J gene is used to complete it. This chain connects TRBV19 to TRBJ2-5; D perhaps matches TRBD2 (5 bases). This CDR3 has 16 residues. The germline V gene has CDR1 LNHDA and CDR2 SQIVND (reference sequence). Trimming took 2 bases from V and 4 from J, leaving 17 bases between them. The covered CDR3 bases are TGTGCCAGTAGTATACAACTGGGAGCTAGCACAGAGACC. Its protein product is CASSIQLGASTET. The whole CDR3 sequence reads CASSIQLGASTETQYF.

This clone was recorded many times. The CDR3 is cut off 3 residues early in the read; its end comes from the germline J gene. The chain has TRBV7-9 and TRBJ1-1; D unclear. Trimming shortened V by 7 bases and J by 0 bases, and 15 bases separated the two germline ends. Germline CDR1 reads SEHNR; CDR2 reads FQNEAQ (reference sequence). The CDR3 length is 15 residues. The sequenced CDR3 bases are TGTGCCAGCACCCCTTCGATAGCAGTGAACACTGAA. This gives the protein CASTPSIAVNTE. The CDR3 reads in full as CASTPSIAVNTEAFF.

This clone was seen at least ten times. Read coverage stops 3 residues before the CDR3 terminus; the germline J gene supplies the remainder. V usage is TRBV7-9 and J usage is TRBJ2-3, with a weak D call TRBD2 (6 bases). Germline V gene lookup returns CDR1 SEHNR and CDR2 FQNEAQ (reference sequence). The CDR3 is 15 residues long. Trimming left V 7 bases short and J 2 bases short, with 16 bases between. CDR3 DNA (partial): TGTGCCAGCACCCGGGACTTGACCCTCACAGATACG. This gives the protein CASTRDLTLTDT. The entire CDR3 is CASTRDLTLTDTQYF.

Of note for this clone: The missing CDR3 end, 3 residues past where the read stops, is filled in from the germline J gene. V and J are TRBV2 and TRBJ1-4, with D possibly matching TRBD1 (6 bases). Germline V gene sequence: CDR1 SNHLY, CDR2 FYNNEI. Trimming removed 6 bases at V and 8 bases at J, with 22 bases between. CDR3 size: 16 residues. The sequenced CDR3 bases are TGTGCCAGCAGGACGGAGGAGGGGGACGAGGGCGAAAAA. Protein product: CASRTEEGDEGEK. The full-length CDR3 reads as CASRTEEGDEGEKLFF.

This clone was picked up many times. The read stops 3 residues short of the end of the CDR3; the missing end is completed from the germline J gene. This rearrangement joins TRBV30 to TRBJ2-7; no definite D call. The CDR3 sequence is 12 residues long. The germline CDR1 and CDR2 sequences are GTSNPN and SVGIG (reference sequence). V gave up 0 bases and J gave up 6 bases, with 9 bases separating them. CDR3 DNA, as far as it was read: TGTGCCTGGAGTGTCCAGTGGGCCGAG. It translates to CAWSVQWAE. The CDR3, in full, reads CAWSVQWAEQYF.

This clone was seen a few times. The read finishes 3 residues shy of the CDR3 end, and the germline J gene is used to complete it. V gene TRBV2 combines with J gene TRBJ2-3; a possible D gene is TRBD1 (6 bases). Trimming pared 4 bases from V and 0 bases from J, leaving 14 bases between. The CDR3 extends over 16 amino acids. Per germline, CDR1 SNHLY and CDR2 FYNNEI. The CDR3 spells CASSGPGAASTDTQYF. CDR3 DNA (partial): TGTGCCAGCAGTGGACCAGGGGCGGCTAGCACAGATACG.

This clone was observed at least ten times. The read finishes 3 residues shy of the CDR3 end, and the germline J gene is used to complete it. V usage is TRBV19 and J usage is TRBJ1-1; D perhaps matches TRBD1 (5 bases). This CDR3 spans 15 amino acids. V was shortened by 7 bases and J by 4 bases, with 19 bases between the two germline ends. Germline CDR1 reads LNHDA; CDR2 reads SQIVND (reference sequence). The CDR3 DNA, read in part, is TGTGCCAGTACCCCCAAGGGGAGGGCAATCACTGAA. Encoded protein: CASTPKGRAITE. The full CDR3 protein is CASTPKGRAITEAFF.

There are a few counts of this clone. CDR3 sequence: CASSPGLTRDEQFF. CDR3 DNA, as far as it was read: TGTGCCAGCAGCCCGGGACTCACCAGGGATGAG. The V gene is TRBV11-1, the J gene TRBJ2-1; D might be TRBD2 (6 bases). The CDR3 goes on 3 residues after the read ends, and that part is filled in from the germline J gene. The germline gives CDR1 SGHAT, CDR2 FQDESV (reference sequence). This CDR3 has 14 amino acids. Deletions cut 5 bases from V and 8 bases from J, with 16 bases between.

This clone has a count of ten or more. Coverage ceases 3 residues before the CDR3 finishes, and the germline J gene fills in the end. The J gene is TRBJ2-1, the V gene TRBV10-3; 10 bases line up with TRBD2. The CDR3 has 14 amino acids. J gave up 9 bases and V 2 bases, and 4 bases lay outside the gene matches. The germline gives CDR1 ENHRY, CDR2 SYGVKD. The CDR3 spells CAISEVLAGSEQFF. The sequenced part of the CDR3 DNA is TGTGCCATCAGTGAGGTACTAGCGGGATCTGAG.

This clone was seen repeatedly, ten times or more. The CDR3 goes on 3 residues after the read ends, and that part is filled in from the germline J gene. The rearrangement uses TRBV14 and TRBJ1-4, with 8 bases that match TRBD1. V was pared by 4 bases and J by 5 bases, with 6 bases of the junction left unmatched. Germline-derived CDR1 and CDR2 are SGHDN and FVKESK. This CDR3 has 15 residues. CDR3 in amino acids: CASSRQGIGNEKLFF. Incomplete CDR3 DNA: TGTGCCAGCAGCCGACAGGGGATAGGGAATGAAAAA.